The next 17 T cell receptor beta chains were all read from a single sample in a study of regulatory T cells in long-lasting Graves disease (dated by TCRdb to the early 2020s). Library preparation was by multiplex PCR. The sequencing machine was an Illumina HiSeq 4000. CDR3 regions were amplified by Arm-PCR with iRepertoire HTBI primers to construct TCR beta libraries. TCRdb reworked the public reads: Q25 trimming with fastp, MiXCR clone assembly, productive beta chains retained. Each CDR3 protein appears once, grouped with its most common genes and DNA. The sample table records 400,000 to 500,000 distinct CDR3 sequences; 12% to 15% of these occur just once. The ten largest account for about a sixth of the sample. What the time point label conveys for this sample: newly diagnosed GD, antithyroid drugs for less than 3 months. For both TCR sequencing and RNA sequencing, RNA was extracted from PBMCs in TRIzol.

These sequences were also reported in another study, on T cells in Graves' hyperthyroidism and ophthalmopathy.

The sequencing here drew on peripheral blood mononuclear cells (PBMCs), taken at new diagnosis, from a patient treated with antithyroid drugs. The source of these receptors is a woman between 45 and 65 years old with Graves disease. Donor details come from another sample of the same person, matched by shared clones.

This clonotype has a count of ten or more. V and J are TRBV5-1 and TRBJ2-3; D could derive from TRBD1 or TRBD2 (5 bases each). The CDR3 spans 15 residues. Trimming pared 1 base from V and 1 base from J, leaving 10 bases between. Germline V gives CDR1 SGHRS, CDR2 YFSETQ. CDR3 loop: CASSLQGEGTDTQYF. The CDR3 DNA sequence: TGCGCCAGCAGCTTGCAGGGAGAGGGCACAGATACGCAGTATTTT.

Comment on this clonotype: This could be a read error, since a much larger clone is one nucleotide away. V usage is TRBV28 and J usage is TRBJ2-5, with TRBD1 matching over 7 bases. The germline V gene encodes CDR1 MDHEN and CDR2 SYDVKM. The CDR3 extends over 13 amino acids. The CDR3 DNA reads as TGTGCCAGCGGTTTAGGGGGCGCGGAGACCCAGTACTTC. Encoded protein: CASGLGGAETQYF.

This clonotype was detected many times. This chain uses TRBV2 with TRBJ1-2, with D unclear. The V end lost 7 bases, the J end lost 5 bases, and 11 bases lay between the germline ends. This CDR3 spans 12 amino acids. Per the germline V gene, CDR1 is SNHLY and CDR2 is FYNNEI. CDR3 DNA: TGTGCCAGCAAGCCGGATAATTATGGCTACACCTTC. Translated: CASKPDNYGYTF.

This clonotype was seen a few times. The chain couples TRBV5-1 to TRBJ2-7; TRBD1 might be the D (6 bases). Trimming took off 2 bases at V and 4 bases at J, with 19 bases between the two ends. CDR1 and CDR2 (germline): SGHRS, YFSETQ. The CDR3 sequence is 16 residues long. CDR3 DNA sequence: TGCGCCAGCAGCTTACAGGGTGAAAGGGGTTCTTACGAGCAGTACTTC. Translated, it gives CASSLQGERGSYEQYF.

This clonotype was counted at least ten times. This chain links TRBV3-1 with TRBJ2-5, with no clear D. Per germline, CDR1 LGHDT and CDR2 YNNKEL (reference sequence). V dropped 4 bases and J dropped 5 bases, with 17 bases sitting between them. This CDR3 is 15 amino acids long. The CDR3 region is CASSPPRTDGETQYF. CDR3 DNA sequence: TGTGCCAGCAGCCCACCTAGGACGGATGGCGAGACCCAGTACTTC.

This clonotype was seen only a few times. The J gene is TRBJ1-1, the V gene TRBV13, with no clear D. Germline loops: CDR1 PRHDT, CDR2 FYEKMQ (reference sequence). The CDR3 spans 15 residues. Trimming shortened V by 5 bases and J by 0 bases, and 13 bases separated the two germline ends. The CDR3 is CASSGYGAVNTEAFF. For the CDR3, the DNA is TGTGCCAGCAGCGGCTACGGAGCAGTGAACACTGAAGCTTTCTTT.

The table lists this clonotype with a few counts. The chain has TRBV10-2 and TRBJ2-7, with 7 nucleotides matching TRBD1. CDR1 is WSHSY, CDR2 SAAADI, per germline. Germline trimming cut 6 bases from V and 4 bases from J; bases unmatched to any gene: 12. The length of the CDR3 is 15 residues. The CDR3 is CASRAPETGSYEQYF. The CDR3 region has the DNA TGCGCCAGCAGAGCACCCGAGACAGGGAGTTACGAGCAGTACTTC.

This clonotype showed up just a few times. J is TRBJ2-3 and V is TRBV10-3; 7 bases fit TRBD2. Germline CDR1 ENHRY, CDR2 SYGVKD. V was clipped by 0 bases and J by 0 bases; unmatched bases: 6. The CDR3 runs to 17 residues. CDR3 amino acids: CAISESGAGYSTDTQYF. The DNA of the CDR3 is TGTGCCATCAGTGAGTCTGGAGCGGGATACAGCACAGATACGCAGTATTTT.

In this sample, this clonotype turned up many times. The chain joins TRBV28 to TRBJ2-1; tentatively, D is TRBD1 or TRBD2 (5 bases each). CDR3 size: 13 residues. In germline, CDR1 is MDHEN, CDR2 SYDVKM. The germline V and J ends were trimmed by 5 bases and 13 bases, with 18 bases remaining between them. CDR3 DNA: TGTGCCAGCAGTCAACCGGGGCCTTCTTACCAGTTCTTC. Its translation: CASSQPGPSYQFF.

This clonotype was seen many times. This CDR3 is CASSLASGDYEQYF. CDR3 nucleotides: TGTGCCAGCAGCTTAGCGTCAGGGGACTACGAGCAGTACTTC. V usage is TRBV11-1 and J usage is TRBJ2-7, with D possibly TRBD1 on 6 matching bases. The ends were cut back, 0 bases at V and 3 bases at J, with 9 bases in the middle. The CDR3 totals 14 residues. Per germline, CDR1 SGHAT and CDR2 FQDESV (reference sequence).

This clonotype came up many times. The V and J genes are TRBV19 and TRBJ2-7; tentatively, D is TRBD2 (5 bases). This CDR3 is 14 amino acids long. Looked up from germline, CDR1 is LNHDA and CDR2 is SQIVND (reference sequence). The V gene lost 1 base and the J gene lost 5 bases, with 12 bases spanning the gap. The CDR3 DNA is TGTGCCAGTAGTATAGCGGGAAAGGAGCACGAGCAGTACTTC. It translates to CASSIAGKEHEQYF.

The table lists this clonotype with many counts. This CDR3 reads CASSSTGRVNYGYTF. DNA of the CDR3: TGTGCCAGCAGCTCGACGGGACGGGTTAACTATGGCTACACCTTC. V gene TRBV11-2 combines with J gene TRBJ1-2; the D gene is possibly TRBD1 (5 bases). Germline V gives CDR1 SGHAT, CDR2 FQNNGV. CDR3 length: 15 amino acids. Trimming removed 4 bases from V and 1 base from J, with 13 bases in between.

This clonotype has more than one count but fewer than ten. This rearrangement joins TRBV5-1 to TRBJ2-2, with 10 bases identical to TRBD1. The V and J ends lost 4 bases and 5 bases, in that order; junction bases with no gene match: 11. Germline-derived CDR1 and CDR2 are SGHRS and YFSETQ. This CDR3 contains 17 residues. CDR3: CASSRSGTGVRTGELFF. DNA for the CDR3: TGCGCCAGCAGCAGAAGCGGGACAGGGGTTCGGACCGGGGAGCTGTTTTTT.

Many counts were recorded for this clonotype. The chain employs TRBV7-6 and TRBJ2-2; the match to TRBD2 covers 8 bases. The J segment lost 4 bases and the V segment lost 3 bases, leaving 4 bases of the junction unmatched. Per the germline V gene, CDR1 is SGHVS and CDR2 is FNYEAQ. There are 15 residues in the CDR3. The DNA for the CDR3 is TGTGCCAGCAGCTTTGGGACTAGTTTCACCGGGGAGCTGTTTTTT. It translates to CASSFGTSFTGELFF. The entire variable domain, with the rest obtained from reference TRBV7-6 and TRBJ2-2, is as follows: GAGVSQSPRYKVTKRGQDVALRCDPISGHVSLYWYRQALGQGPEFLTYFNYEAQQDKSGLPNDRFSAERPEGSISTLTIQRTEQRDSAMYRCASSFGTSFTGELFFGEGSRLTVL.

This clonotype was recorded at least ten times. V usage is TRBV28 and J usage is TRBJ2-2; 8 bases agree with TRBD1. V was pared by 2 bases and J by 5 bases, with 10 bases of the junction left unmatched. Germline V gene sequence: CDR1 MDHEN, CDR2 SYDVKM. The CDR3 runs to 17 residues. CDR3 DNA sequence: TGTGCCAGCAGTTTAACGGTGGACAGGGTGGAAACCGGGGAGCTGTTTTTT. Amino acid sequence: CASSLTVDRVETGELFF.

The rearrangement uses TRBV28 and TRBJ2-7; 12 positions agree with TRBD2. The germline V gene encodes CDR1 MDHEN and CDR2 SYDVKM. The ends lost 5 bases at V and 7 bases at J; junction bases unmatched: 9. CDR3 size: 15 residues. The CDR3 here is CASSLGLAGPQEQYF. Here the CDR3 DNA reads TGTGCCAGCAGTCTTGGACTAGCGGGGCCCCAGGAGCAGTACTTC.

V and J are TRBV30 and TRBJ1-2; a weak D match, TRBD1 (6 bases). The length of the CDR3 is 14 residues. CDR1 and CDR2 from the germline V gene are GTSNPN and SVGIG (reference sequence). Trimming cost V 2 bases and J 4 bases, with 14 bases left between them. Here the CDR3 DNA reads TGTGCCTGGAGTATGAGGGAGGGGGGCTATGGCTACACCTTC. Its protein is CAWSMREGGYGYTF.